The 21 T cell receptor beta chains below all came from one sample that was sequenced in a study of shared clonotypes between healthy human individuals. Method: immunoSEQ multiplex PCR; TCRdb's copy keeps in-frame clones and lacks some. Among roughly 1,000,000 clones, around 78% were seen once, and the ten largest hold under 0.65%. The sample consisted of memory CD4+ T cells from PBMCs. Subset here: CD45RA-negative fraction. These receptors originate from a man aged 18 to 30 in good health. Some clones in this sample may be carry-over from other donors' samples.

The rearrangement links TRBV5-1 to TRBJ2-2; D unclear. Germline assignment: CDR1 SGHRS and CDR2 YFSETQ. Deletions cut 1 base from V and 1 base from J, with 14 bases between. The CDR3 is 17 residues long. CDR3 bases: TGCGCCAGCAGCTTGAGAGCCAACCCCATGAACACCGGGGAGCTGTTTTTT. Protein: CASSLRANPMNTGELFF.

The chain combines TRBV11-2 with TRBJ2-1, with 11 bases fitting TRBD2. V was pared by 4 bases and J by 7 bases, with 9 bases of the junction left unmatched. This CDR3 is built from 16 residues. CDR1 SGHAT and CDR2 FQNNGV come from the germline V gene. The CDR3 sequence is CASSSRLAGIWNEQFF. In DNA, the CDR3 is TGTGCCAGCAGCTCCCGACTAGCGGGGATTTGGAATGAGCAGTTCTTC. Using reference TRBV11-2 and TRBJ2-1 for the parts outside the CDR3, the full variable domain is EAGVAQSPRYKIIEKRQSVAFWCNPISGHATLYWYQQILGQGPKLLIQFQNNGVVDDSQLPKDRFSAERLKGVDSTLKIQPAKLEDSAVYLCASSSRLAGIWNEQFFGPGTRLTVL.

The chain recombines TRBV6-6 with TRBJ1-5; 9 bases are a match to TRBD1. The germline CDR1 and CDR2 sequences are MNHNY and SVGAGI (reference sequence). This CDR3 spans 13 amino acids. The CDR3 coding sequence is TGTGCAGCACAAGGGACAGGGAATCAGCCCCAGCATTTT. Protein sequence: CAAQGTGNQPQHF.

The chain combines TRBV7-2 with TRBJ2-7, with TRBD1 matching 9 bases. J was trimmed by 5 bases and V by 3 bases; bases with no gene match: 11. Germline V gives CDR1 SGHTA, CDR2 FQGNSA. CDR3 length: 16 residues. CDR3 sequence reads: CASSLVATGGFNEQYF. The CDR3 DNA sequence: TGTGCCAGCAGCTTGGTCGCGACAGGGGGTTTCAACGAGCAGTACTTC.

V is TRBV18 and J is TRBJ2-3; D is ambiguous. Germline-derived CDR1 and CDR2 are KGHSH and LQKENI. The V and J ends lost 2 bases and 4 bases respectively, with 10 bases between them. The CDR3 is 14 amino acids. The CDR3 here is CASSPTDPADTQYF. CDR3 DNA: TGTGCCAGCTCACCAACGGACCCGGCAGATACGCAGTATTTT.

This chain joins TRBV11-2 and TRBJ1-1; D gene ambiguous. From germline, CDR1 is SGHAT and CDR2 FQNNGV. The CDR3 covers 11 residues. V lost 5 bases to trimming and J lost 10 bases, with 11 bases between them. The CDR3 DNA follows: TGTGCCAGCAGCCCTGGAGGGAGAGCTTTCTTT. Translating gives CASSPGGRAFF.

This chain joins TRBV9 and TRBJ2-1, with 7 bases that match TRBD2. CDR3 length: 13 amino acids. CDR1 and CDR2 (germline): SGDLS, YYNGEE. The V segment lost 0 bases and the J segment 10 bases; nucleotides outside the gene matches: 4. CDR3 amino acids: CASSVVGAGEQFF. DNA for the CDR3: TGTGCCAGCAGCGTAGTAGGAGCGGGAGAGCAGTTCTTC.

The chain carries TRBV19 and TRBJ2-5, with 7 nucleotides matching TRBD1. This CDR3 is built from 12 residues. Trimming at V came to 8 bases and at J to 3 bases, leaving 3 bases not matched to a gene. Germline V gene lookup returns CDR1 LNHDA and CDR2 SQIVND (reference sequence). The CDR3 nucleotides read TGTGCCAGTCCGACAGGGAAAGAGACCCAGTACTTC. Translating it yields CASPTGKETQYF.

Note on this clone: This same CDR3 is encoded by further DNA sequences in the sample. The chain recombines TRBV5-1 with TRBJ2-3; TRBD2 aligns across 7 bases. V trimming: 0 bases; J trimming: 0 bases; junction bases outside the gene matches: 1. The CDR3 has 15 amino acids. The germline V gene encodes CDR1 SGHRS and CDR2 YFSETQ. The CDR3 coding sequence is TGCGCCAGCAGCTTGGGACTAGCTAGCACAGATACGCAGTATTTT. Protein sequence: CASSLGLASTDTQYF.

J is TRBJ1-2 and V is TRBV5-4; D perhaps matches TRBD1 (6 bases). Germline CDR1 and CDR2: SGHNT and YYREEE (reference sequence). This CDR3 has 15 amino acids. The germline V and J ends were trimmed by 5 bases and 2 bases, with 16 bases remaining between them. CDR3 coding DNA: TGTGCCAGCAGTCCGACCACAGGGAACAACTATGGCTACACCTTC. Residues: CASSPTTGNNYGYTF.

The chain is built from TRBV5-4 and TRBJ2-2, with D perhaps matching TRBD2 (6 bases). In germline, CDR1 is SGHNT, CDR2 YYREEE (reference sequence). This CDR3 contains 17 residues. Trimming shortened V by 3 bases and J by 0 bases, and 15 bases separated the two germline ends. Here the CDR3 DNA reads TGTGCCAGCAGCTCTGGTGGGGGACTCTCGAACACCGGGGAGCTGTTTTTT. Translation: CASSSGGGLSNTGELFF.

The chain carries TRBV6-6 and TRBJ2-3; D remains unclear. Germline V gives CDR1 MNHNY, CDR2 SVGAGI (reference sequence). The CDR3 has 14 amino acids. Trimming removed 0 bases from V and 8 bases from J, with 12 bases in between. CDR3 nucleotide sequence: TGTGCCAGCAGTTACTCTCGGCCCCCTAGTACGCAGTATTTT. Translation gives CASSYSRPPSTQYF.

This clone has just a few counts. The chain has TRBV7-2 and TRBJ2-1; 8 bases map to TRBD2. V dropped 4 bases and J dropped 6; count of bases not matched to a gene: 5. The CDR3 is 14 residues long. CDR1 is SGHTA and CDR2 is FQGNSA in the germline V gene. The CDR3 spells CASSSGLAFNEQFF. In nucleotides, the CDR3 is TGTGCCAGCAGCTCAGGACTAGCCTTCAATGAGCAGTTCTTC.

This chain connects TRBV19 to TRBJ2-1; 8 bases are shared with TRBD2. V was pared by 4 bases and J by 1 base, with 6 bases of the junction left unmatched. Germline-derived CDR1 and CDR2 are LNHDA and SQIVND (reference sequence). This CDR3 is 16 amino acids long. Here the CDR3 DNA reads TGTGCCAGTAGTAAGAACCTAGCGGGTTCCTACAATGAGCAGTTCTTC. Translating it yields CASSKNLAGSYNEQFF.

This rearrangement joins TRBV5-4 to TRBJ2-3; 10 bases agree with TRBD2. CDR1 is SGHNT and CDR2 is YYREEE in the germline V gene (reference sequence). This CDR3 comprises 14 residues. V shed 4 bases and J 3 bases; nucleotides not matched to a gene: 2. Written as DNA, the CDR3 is TGTGCCAGCAGCCAGCGGGAGGGGACAGATACGCAGTATTTT. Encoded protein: CASSQREGTDTQYF.

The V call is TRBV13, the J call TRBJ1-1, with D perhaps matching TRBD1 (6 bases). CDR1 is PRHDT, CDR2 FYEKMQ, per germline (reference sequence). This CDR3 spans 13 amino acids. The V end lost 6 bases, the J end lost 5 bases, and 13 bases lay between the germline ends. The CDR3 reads CASRPGAGTEAFF. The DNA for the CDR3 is TGTGCCAGCAGGCCGGGGGCGGGAACTGAAGCTTTCTTT.

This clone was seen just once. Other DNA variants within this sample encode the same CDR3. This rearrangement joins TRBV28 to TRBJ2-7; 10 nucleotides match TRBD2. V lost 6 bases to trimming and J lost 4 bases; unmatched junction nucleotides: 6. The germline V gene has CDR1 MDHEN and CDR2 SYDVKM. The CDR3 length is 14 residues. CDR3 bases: TGTGCCAGCAGCCCCTCTAGCGGGAGTTACGAGCAGTACTTC. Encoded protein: CASSPSSGSYEQYF.

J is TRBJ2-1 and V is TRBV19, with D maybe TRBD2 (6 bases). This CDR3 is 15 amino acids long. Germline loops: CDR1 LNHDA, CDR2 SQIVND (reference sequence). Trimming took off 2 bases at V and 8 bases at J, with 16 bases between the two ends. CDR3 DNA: TGTGCCAGTAGTATACGACGGGGGAATGCGGATGAGCAGTTCTTC. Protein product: CASSIRRGNADEQFF.

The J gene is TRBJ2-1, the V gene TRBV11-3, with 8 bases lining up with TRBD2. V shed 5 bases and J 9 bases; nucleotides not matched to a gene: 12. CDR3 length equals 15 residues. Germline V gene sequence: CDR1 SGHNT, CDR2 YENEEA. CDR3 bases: TGTGCCAGCAGCACCGCCGGGACTAGTAACCGTGAGCAGTTCTTC. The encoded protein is CASSTAGTSNREQFF. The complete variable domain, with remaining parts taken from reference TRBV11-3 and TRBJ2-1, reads EAGVVQSPRYKIIEKKQPVAFWCNPISGHNTLYWYLQNLGQGPELLIRYENEEAVDDSQLPKDRFSAERLKGVDSTLKIQPAELGDSAVYLCASSTAGTSNREQFFGPGTRLTVL.

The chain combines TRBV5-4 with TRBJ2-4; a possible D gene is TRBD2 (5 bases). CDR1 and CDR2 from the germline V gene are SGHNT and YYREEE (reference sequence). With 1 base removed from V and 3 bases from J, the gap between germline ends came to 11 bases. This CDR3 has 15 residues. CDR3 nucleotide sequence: TGTGCCAGCAGCTTGCGTGGGAGTAGCAAAAACATTCAGTACTTC. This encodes CASSLRGSSKNIQYF.

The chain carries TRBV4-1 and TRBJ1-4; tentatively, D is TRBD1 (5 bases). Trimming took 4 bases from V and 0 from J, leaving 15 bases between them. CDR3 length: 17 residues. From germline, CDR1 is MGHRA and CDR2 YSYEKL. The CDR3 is CASSPRGRTATNEKLFF. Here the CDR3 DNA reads TGCGCCAGCAGCCCTCGGGGCCGAACCGCAACTAATGAAAAACTGTTTTTT.